This is a list of T cell receptor beta chains from one sample in a study of molecular identifiers for immune sequencing clone quantification. One entry per CDR3 protein results from TCRdb running MiXCR on the PCR reads. Found here are fewer than 350,000 distinct CDR3 sequences, about a fifth of them singletons; the top ten hold approximately 0.85%. Sequencing was done on a sample of naive CD8+ T cells from blood, with Jurkat cell RNA spiked in. Every receptor here comes from a human donor in good health. Some libraries in this study had Jurkat cell RNA spiked in. The CDR3 runs from the conserved cysteine through the conserved F or W. A D gene is named only where the DNA matches it firmly. Part of the rows lack a size; the others show once, few, many or a class for expanded clones.

J gene | V gene | clone size | D gene | CDR3 length | CDR3 protein | CDR3 DNA
TRBJ1-6 | TRBV28 | many | NA | 14 | CASSFASSNSPLHF | TGTGCCAGCAGTTTTGCGAGCTCTAATTCACCCCTCCACTTT
TRBJ2-1 | TRBV6-2/TRBV6-3 | NA | NA | 14 | CASSYSLEQNEQFF | TGTGCCAGCAGCTACTCCCTCGAGCAGAATGAGCAGTTCTTC
TRBJ2-7 | TRBV7-2 | many | NA | 14 | CASSQVLSSYEQYF | TGTGCCAGCAGCCAAGTTTTGAGCTCCTACGAGCAGTACTTC
TRBJ2-1 | TRBV7-9 | NA | TRBD2 | 17 | CASSPPKGTSGYNEQFF | TGTGCCAGCAGCCCTCCGAAGGGGACTAGCGGGTACAATGAGCAGTTCTTC
TRBJ1-1 | TRBV13 | many | TRBD1 | 15 | CASSSRGQSNTEAFF | TGTGCCAGCAGCTCCAGGGGACAGTCGAACACTGAAGCTTTCTTT
TRBJ2-7 | TRBV27 | many | TRBD1 | 14 | CASRGQGSSYEQYF | TGTGCCAGCAGGGGACAGGGGAGCTCCTACGAGCAGTACTTC
TRBJ2-7 | TRBV27 | NA | NA | 14 | CASSRGMGVREQYF | TGTGCCAGCAGCCGAGGGATGGGAGTTAGAGAGCAGTACTTC
TRBJ2-3 | TRBV27 | many | NA | 16 | CASSLSPRVYTDTQYF | TGTGCCAGCAGTTTATCTCCCAGGGTCTACACAGATACGCAGTATTTT
TRBJ1-3 | TRBV29-1 | NA | NA | 14 | CSVEKLGSGNTIYF | TGCAGCGTTGAAAAGTTAGGGTCTGGAAACACCATATATTTT
TRBJ2-3 | TRBV7-9 | many | NA | 17 | CASSYAPRGPLTDTQYF | TGTGCCAGCAGCTATGCTCCGCGGGGCCCTCTCACAGATACGCAGTATTTT
TRBJ2-3 | TRBV6-2/TRBV6-3 | NA | NA | 16 | CASSTGQRVVGDTQYF | TGTGCCAGCAGTACAGGACAGCGGGTCGTAGGAGATACGCAGTATTTT
TRBJ2-3 | TRBV18 | NA | NA | 20 | CASSPLSPGRGYDGTDTQYF | TGTGCCAGCTCACCACTCAGCCCGGGACGAGGATACGATGGCACAGATACGCAGTATTTT
TRBJ2-3 | TRBV20-1 | NA | TRBD1 | 14 | CSANPGQRADTQYF | TGCAGTGCGAATCCGGGACAGAGGGCAGATACGCAGTATTTT
TRBJ2-5 | TRBV4-3 | many | TRBD1 | 16 | CASSHGPGGADETQYF | TGCGCCAGCAGCCACGGACCAGGGGGCGCGGATGAGACCCAGTACTTC
TRBJ2-1 | TRBV4-3 | NA | TRBD2 | 15 | CAGSRETSGSNEQFF | TGCGCCGGCAGCCGAGAGACTAGCGGGTCCAATGAGCAGTTCTTC
TRBJ2-1 | TRBV12-3/TRBV12-4 | NA | TRBD2 | 19 | CASSRSPVWGGGADNEQFF | TGTGCCAGCAGTCGAAGCCCCGTCTGGGGCGGGGGGGCCGACAATGAGCAGTTCTTC
TRBJ2-7 | TRBV27 | many | NA | 13 | CASSPGAAYEQYF | TGTGCCAGCAGTCCCGGGGCAGCCTACGAGCAGTACTTC
TRBJ2-4 | TRBV5-1 | many | NA | 13 | CASSLTGQNIQYF | TGCGCCAGCAGCTTGACAGGTCAAAACATTCAGTACTTC
TRBJ2-5 | TRBV27 | few | NA | 16 | CASSSSPRGGSETQYF | TGTGCCAGCAGTTCTTCCCCCAGGGGAGGTTCAGAGACCCAGTACTTC
TRBJ2-5 | TRBV7-9 | NA | NA | 13 | CVSSPPYQETQYF | TGTGTCAGCAGCCCACCGTACCAAGAGACCCAGTACTTC
TRBJ2-3 | TRBV13 | NA | TRBD2 | 15 | CASSLQRGETDTQYF | TGTGCCAGCAGCTTACAGCGGGGGGAGACAGATACGCAGTATTTT
TRBJ2-3 | TRBV19 | many | TRBD1 | 15 | CASSITGTGTDTQYF | TGTGCCAGTAGTATCACCGGGACAGGCACAGATACGCAGTATTTT
TRBJ2-3 | TRBV7-2 | many | NA | 16 | CASSLVAGTFTDTQYF | TGTGCCAGCAGCTTAGTGGCCGGAACCTTCACAGATACGCAGTATTTT
TRBJ2-3 | TRBV7-3 | many | TRBD2 | 15 | CASSSAGGTTDTQYF | TGTGCCAGCAGCTCCGCGGGAGGAACCACAGATACGCAGTATTTT
TRBJ2-2 | TRBV7-9 | many | NA | 17 | CASSPVVGVTNTGELFF | TGTGCCAGCAGCCCTGTGGTGGGCGTAACGAACACCGGGGAGCTGTTTTTT
TRBJ2-7 | TRBV27 | NA | NA | 14 | CASGFGGPRYEQYF | TGTGCCAGCGGATTTGGAGGGCCGAGATACGAGCAGTACTTC
TRBJ2-7 | TRBV15 | many | NA | 15 | CATSRDRGATSEQYF | TGTGCCACCAGCAGAGATCGGGGGGCTACGTCCGAGCAGTACTTC
TRBJ1-1 | TRBV21-1 | few | NA | 14 | CASSPRGENTEAFF | TGTGCCAGCTCTCCTCGCGGGGAGAACACTGAAGCTTTCTTT
TRBJ1-1 | TRBV6-2/TRBV6-3 | NA | NA | 11 | CASSSYTEAFF | TGTGCCAGCAGTTCATACACTGAAGCTTTCTTT
TRBJ2-5 | TRBV5-6 | many | NA | 13 | CASISRSPETQYF | TGTGCCAGCATCAGCCGCAGCCCAGAGACCCAGTACTTC
TRBJ2-3 | TRBV30 | many | TRBD2 | 14 | CAWSDGLAGAAQYF | TGTGCCTGGAGTGATGGACTAGCGGGAGCGGCGCAGTATTTT
TRBJ2-1 | TRBV4-1 | many | NA | 15 | CASSHLFSGQDEQFF | TGCGCCAGCAGCCATCTCTTTAGCGGCCAAGATGAGCAGTTCTTC
TRBJ2-7 | TRBV4-3 | many | TRBD2 | 15 | CASSLDPGLGYEQYF | TGCGCCAGCAGCCTGGACCCCGGACTAGGCTACGAGCAGTACTTC
TRBJ2-5 | TRBV4-3 | few | TRBD2 | 16 | CASSQGYAGAAETQYF | TGCGCCAGCAGCCAAGGGTATGCGGGAGCCGCGGAGACCCAGTACTTC
TRBJ2-7 | TRBV9 | once | TRBD2 | 15 | CASSPGGARTYEQYF | TGTGCCAGCAGCCCCGGGGGGGCAAGGACCTACGAGCAGTACTTC
TRBJ2-3 | TRBV5-6 | once | NA | 16 | CASRLVVFNAPDTQYF | TGTGCCAGCAGATTGGTGGTGTTTAATGCCCCAGATACGCAGTATTTT
TRBJ2-3 | TRBV7-6 | many | NA | 17 | CASSSIRDSPRADTQYF | TGTGCCAGCAGCTCAATTAGGGACTCACCGCGGGCAGATACGCAGTATTTT
TRBJ2-3 | TRBV3-1 | few | NA | 16 | CASSQDRTGGTDTQYF | TGTGCCAGCAGCCAAGATCGTACGGGGGGCACAGATACGCAGTATTTT
TRBJ1-1 | TRBV7-9 | many | NA | 12 | CASSPRTDEAFF | TGTGCCAGCAGCCCTCGGACAGATGAAGCTTTCTTT